This TCR beta chain was sequenced in a study of identical twins' blood T cells. This CDR3 comprises 12 residues. Trimming stripped 0 bases from V and 7 bases from J, with 3 bases between. The germline V gene has CDR1 LNHDA and CDR2 SQIVND (reference sequence). This clonotype was recorded a few times. MiXCR was run by TCRdb on the 5' RACE reads, yielding one entry per CDR3 protein. The sample lists 350,000 to 450,000 distinct CDR3 sequences; roughly 28% were seen once. The rearrangement uses TRBV19 and TRBJ2-2; D uncertain. The sequenced sample consisted of PBMCs. The source is a woman aged 18-49 years in good health. CDR3 amino acids: CASSIDGGELFF. The CDR3, as DNA: TGTGCCAGTAGTATAGATGGCGGGGAGCTGTTTTTT. Full variable domain (missing parts from reference TRBV19 and TRBJ2-2): DGGITQSPKYLFRKEGQNVTLSCEQNLNHDAMYWYRQDPGQGLRLIYYSQIVNDFQKGDIAEGYSVSREKKESFPLTVTSAQKNPTAFYLCASSIDGGELFFGEGSRLTVL.